This passage covers 14 T cell receptor beta chains from one sample sequenced in a study of vaccination effects on CD4 cells after COVID-19. Within the ViraFEST assay, antigen-specific CD4+ T cells underwent expansion with viral peptide pools prior to sequencing. When nine to ten days of culture had elapsed, CD4+ T cells were isolated. Vaccinated participants had no history of SARS-CoV-2 infection and tested negative for nucleocapsid antibodies. What these receptors recognize is not known. Only in-frame clones appear in the TCRdb table, and some are missing; sequencing was by immunoSEQ multiplex PCR. The sample holds about 73,000 clones, 60% to 85% seen once. The sample was CD4+ T cells from PBMCs cultured with SARS-CoV-2 spike peptides, taken before COVID-19 vaccination. These receptors were obtained from a human donor who received a COVID-19 vaccine.

The chain carries TRBV5-5 and TRBJ2-5; 11 bases line up with TRBD1. CDR1 is SGHKS and CDR2 is YYEKEE in the germline V gene (reference sequence). The CDR3 extends over 15 amino acids. V dropped 5 bases and J dropped 1; count of bases not matched to a gene: 4. The CDR3 DNA reads as TGTGCCAGCAGGTGGACAGGGGGCTTCCAAGAGACCCAGTACTTC. This sequence encodes CASRWTGGFQETQYF.

The chain recombines TRBV5-1 with TRBJ2-3; 9 bases match TRBD1. Germline trimming cut 4 bases from V and 4 bases from J; bases unmatched to any gene: 4. From germline, CDR1 is SGHRS and CDR2 YFSETQ. The CDR3 spans 14 residues. The CDR3 DNA sequence: TGCGCCAGCAGCCGACAGGGGGTCCCAGATACGCAGTATTTT. Encoded protein: CASSRQGVPDTQYF.

The chain recombines TRBV14 with TRBJ2-1, with D maybe TRBD2 (5 bases). The CDR3 spans 13 residues. V gave up 0 bases and J gave up 10 bases, with 10 bases separating them. Germline lookup yields CDR1 SGHDN and CDR2 FVKESK. DNA for the CDR3: TGTGCCAGCAGCCAAGATGCGCGGGTAGAGCAGTTCTTC. Translating gives CASSQDARVEQFF.

The gene calls are TRBV7-2 and TRBJ2-5; no clear D gene. The germline V and J ends were trimmed by 0 bases and 1 base, with 3 bases remaining between them. The CDR3 is 13 amino acids. Germline V gene lookup returns CDR1 SGHTA and CDR2 FQGNSA. CDR3 loop: CASSLASQETQYF. The DNA for the CDR3 is TGTGCCAGCAGCTTAGCGAGCCAAGAGACCCAGTACTTC.

CDR3 bases: TGTGCCACACAGGGGGCAAACACCGGGGAGCTGTTTTTT. It is translated as CATQGANTGELFF. The chain has TRBV7-7 and TRBJ2-2; 9 bases match TRBD1. Looked up from germline, CDR1 is SSHAT and CDR2 is FNYEAQ (reference sequence). The CDR3 extends over 13 amino acids. With 10 bases clipped from V and 2 bases from J, the junction kept 2 bases outside the gene matches.

This clone has a handful of counts. J is TRBJ2-2 and V is TRBV3-1 (or the pseudogene TRBV3-2), with D possibly being TRBD1 or TRBD2 (6 bases each). The V end lost 3 bases, the J end lost 6 bases, and 20 bases lay between the germline ends. The germline gives CDR1 LGHDT, CDR2 YNNKEL (reference sequence). This CDR3 is built from 17 residues. The CDR3 loop reads CASSHSMGEEGAGELFF. As DNA, the CDR3 is TGTGCCAGCAGCCATTCAATGGGAGAGGAGGGGGCCGGGGAGCTGTTTTTT.

This clone was picked up one time. The J gene is TRBJ2-1, the V gene TRBV2; TRBD1 might be the D (6 bases). The CDR3 covers 16 residues. Trimming cost V 6 bases and J 0 bases, with 15 bases left between them. Germline loops: CDR1 SNHLY, CDR2 FYNNEI. CDR3 in amino acids: CASSRQVLGSYNEQFF. The DNA of the CDR3 is TGTGCCAGCAGCCGACAGGTCTTGGGCTCCTACAATGAGCAGTTCTTC.

This clone was detected only once. This chain joins TRBV5-1 and TRBJ1-4; D gene ambiguous. V lost 1 base and J 0 bases, leaving 4 bases between the germline ends. The CDR3 consists of 14 residues. Germline V CDR1 and CDR2: SGHRS, YFSETQ. CDR3 sequence: CASSLNPTNEKLFF. The CDR3 DNA follows: TGCGCCAGCAGCTTGAACCCAACTAATGAAAAACTGTTTTTT. The variable domain in full, with the rest retrieved from reference TRBV5-1 and TRBJ1-4, is KAGVTQTPRYLIKTRGQQVTLSCSPISGHRSVSWYQQTPGQGLQFLFEYFSETQRNKGNFPGRFSGRQFSNSRSEMNVSTLELGDSALYLCASSLNPTNEKLFFGSGTQLSVL.

This clone was seen more than once but under ten times. Written as DNA, the CDR3 is TGTGCCAGCAGTGTTCAGGGGGATCAGCCCCAGCATTTT. This codes for CASSVQGDQPQHF. The chain uses TRBV2 and TRBJ1-5; 7 bases fit TRBD1. This CDR3 is built from 13 residues. V shed 4 bases and J 5 bases; nucleotides not matched to a gene: 2. Germline V CDR1 and CDR2: SNHLY, FYNNEI. The variable domain in full, with the rest retrieved from reference TRBV2 and TRBJ1-5, is EPEVTQTPSHQVTQMGQEVILRCVPISNHLYFYWYRQILGQKVEFLVSFYNNEISEKSEIFDDQFSVERPDGSNFTLKIRSTKLEDSAMYFCASSVQGDQPQHFGDGTRLSIL.

This clone has more than one count but fewer than ten. CDR3 amino acids: CASRETGTDNSPLHF. CDR3 bases: TGTGCCAGCAGAGAGACCGGGACAGATAATTCACCCCTCCACTTT. This chain connects TRBV7-3 to TRBJ1-6; 7 nucleotides line up with TRBD1. V lost 6 bases and J lost 5; bases outside the gene matches: 7. The CDR3 has 15 residues. The germline V gene encodes CDR1 SGHTA and CDR2 FQGTGA.

The chain combines TRBV6-2 or TRBV6-3 with TRBJ2-2; 9 bases are a match to TRBD2. The CDR3 contains 17 residues. Trimming cost V 1 base and J 5 bases; bases outside gene matches: 8. The V gene's germline CDR1 is MNHEY and CDR2 SVGEGT. The CDR3 DNA reads as TGTGCCAGCAGTTACTTCGGGACAGCGGGGGGAACCGGGGAGCTGTTTTTT. This sequence encodes CASSYFGTAGGTGELFF.

This clone was seen only a few times. The rearrangement joins TRBV2 to TRBJ1-5, with 9 bases fitting TRBD1. Per the germline V gene, CDR1 is SNHLY and CDR2 is FYNNEI. This CDR3 has 14 residues. Losses at the gene ends were 5 bases for V and 7 bases for J; bases not matched to a gene: 6. CDR3 loop: CASSSGTGTQPQHF. The CDR3 bases are TGTGCCAGCAGTTCCGGGACAGGGACGCAGCCCCAGCATTTT.

The chain carries TRBV10-1 and TRBJ1-1, with D perhaps TRBD1 (6 bases). The ends were cut back, 0 bases at V and 4 bases at J, with 9 bases in the middle. Germline values: CDR1 WNHNN, CDR2 SYGVQD (reference sequence). The CDR3 consists of 14 residues. CDR3 protein: CASSESRGRTEAFF. As DNA, the CDR3 is TGCGCCAGCAGTGAGTCCAGGGGACGCACTGAAGCTTTCTTT.

In its sample, this clone was seen once. The chain carries TRBV2 and TRBJ2-2; 14 positions agree with TRBD2. Germline trimming cut 2 bases from V and 6 bases from J; bases unmatched to any gene: 5. Germline CDR1 is SNHLY and CDR2 is FYNNEI. The CDR3 length is 17 residues. Written as DNA, the CDR3 is TGTGCCAGCAGTGAATATAGACTAGCGGGGGGGGCCGGGGAGCTGTTTTTT. This translates into CASSEYRLAGGAGELFF.